Below, one T cell receptor (beta chain) is given with its context. Its cognate antigen is unknown. One junction end disagrees with the germline gene, perhaps due to a read error. TCR alpha and TCR beta cDNA libraries carrying sample barcodes and UMIs came from 5'RACE with constant-segment primers. MiXCR, run by TCRdb on the 5' RACE reads, gives a single entry per CDR3 protein. The data hold hundreds of thousands of distinct CDR3 sequences, with approximately 24% observed a single time. The sample is drawn from a study of T-cell memory formation after mild COVID-19. Study-wide findings and caveats: Whereas later expanders leaned CD4+, clones contracting day 15 to 85 showed a balanced CD4/CD8 makeup. Pre-infection memory carried some responding clones, suggesting that cross-reactive memory joined.

There are 15 residues in the CDR3. CDR1 and CDR2 from the germline V gene are MNHNS and SASEGT. This TCR was recovered from an adult woman who had mild COVID-19 (a few samples of this study predate the infection). Cell type and time point are not known. Sequenced: PBMCs or a T cell subset sorted from them (not recorded which). This chain connects TRBV6-1 to TRBJ1-2; D is perhaps TRBD1 (5 bases). The CDR3 protein is CDSSEDGHPSYGYTF. CDR3 nucleotides: TGTGACAGCAGTGAAGACGGACACCCCTCATATGGCTACACCTTC.